This T cell receptor beta chain was obtained from a study of T cells in Graves' hyperthyroidism and ophthalmopathy. Study outcomes and limitations: Ophthalmopathy onset followed model prediction by a median roughly 6 months.

Comment on this clonotype: Antigen specificity is unknown.

Amplified regions were TCR beta CDR3 sequences from RNA transcripts. HTBI primers were employed in a first-round RT-PCR of the TCR CDR3. In TCRdb, the multiplex PCR reads were re-called with MiXCR into one record per CDR3 protein. The table shows approximately 410,000 distinct CDR3 sequences, with roughly 13% occurring only once. V was pared by 0 bases and J by 3 bases, with 5 bases between. There are 14 residues in the CDR3. The receptor comes from a woman in her late teens or twenties with Graves' hyperthyroidism. The chain joins TRBV12-3 or TRBV12-4 to TRBJ1-4; D possibly corresponds to TRBD1 (5 bases). The specimen sequenced was blood. CDR3 protein: CASSLAGANEKLFF. The CDR3 nucleotides read TGTGCCAGCAGTTTAGCAGGGGCTAATGAAAAACTGTTTTTT.